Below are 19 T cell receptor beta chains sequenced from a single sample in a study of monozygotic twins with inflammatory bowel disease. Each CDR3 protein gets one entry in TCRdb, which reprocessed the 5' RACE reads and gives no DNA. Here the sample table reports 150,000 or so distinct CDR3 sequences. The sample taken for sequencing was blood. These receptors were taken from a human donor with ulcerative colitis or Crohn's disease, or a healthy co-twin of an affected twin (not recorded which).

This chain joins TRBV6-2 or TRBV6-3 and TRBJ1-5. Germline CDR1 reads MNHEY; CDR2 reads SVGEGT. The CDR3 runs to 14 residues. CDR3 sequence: CASSYYGSNQPQHF.

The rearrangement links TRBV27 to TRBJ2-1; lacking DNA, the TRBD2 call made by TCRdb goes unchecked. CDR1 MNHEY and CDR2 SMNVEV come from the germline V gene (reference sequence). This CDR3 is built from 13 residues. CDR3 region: CASSLSASGRQFF.

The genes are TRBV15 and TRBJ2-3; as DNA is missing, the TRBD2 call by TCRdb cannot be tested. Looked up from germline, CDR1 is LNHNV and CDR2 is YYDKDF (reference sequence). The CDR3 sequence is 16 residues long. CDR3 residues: CATSSSGTTLTDTQYF.

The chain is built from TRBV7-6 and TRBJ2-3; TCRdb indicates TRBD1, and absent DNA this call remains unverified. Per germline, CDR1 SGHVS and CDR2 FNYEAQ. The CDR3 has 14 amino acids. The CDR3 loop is CASSYNRALETQYF.

The CDR3 loop is CASSLSKAGGPDTQYF. The chain recombines TRBV27 with TRBJ2-3; TCRdb lists TRBD2, though no DNA is available to test this call. This CDR3 has 16 residues. CDR1 MNHEY and CDR2 SMNVEV come from the germline V gene (reference sequence).

The CDR3 is CASSLGLAGGPGFPDTQYF. The chain carries TRBV5-1 and TRBJ2-3; TCRdb lists TRBD2, though no DNA is available to test this call. Germline V gene lookup returns CDR1 SGHRS and CDR2 YFSETQ. The CDR3 length is 19 residues.

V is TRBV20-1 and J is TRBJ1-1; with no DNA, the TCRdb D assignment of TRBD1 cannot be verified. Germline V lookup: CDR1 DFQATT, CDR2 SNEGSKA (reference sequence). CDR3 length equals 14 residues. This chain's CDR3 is CSARRRVRNTEAFF.

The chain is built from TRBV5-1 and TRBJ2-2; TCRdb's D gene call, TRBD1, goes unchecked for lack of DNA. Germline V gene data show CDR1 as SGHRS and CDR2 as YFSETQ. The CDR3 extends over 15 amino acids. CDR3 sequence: CASKEGTGNTGELFF. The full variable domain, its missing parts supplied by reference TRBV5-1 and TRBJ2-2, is KAGVTQTPRYLIKTRGQQVTLSCSPISGHRSVSWYQQTPGQGLQFLFEYFSETQRNKGNFPGRFSGRQFSNSRSEMNVSTLELGDSALYLCASKEGTGNTGELFFGEGSRLTVL.

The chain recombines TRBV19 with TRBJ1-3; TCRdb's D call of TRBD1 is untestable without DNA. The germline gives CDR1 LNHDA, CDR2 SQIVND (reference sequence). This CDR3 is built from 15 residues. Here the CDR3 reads CASSGDRAAGNTIYF.

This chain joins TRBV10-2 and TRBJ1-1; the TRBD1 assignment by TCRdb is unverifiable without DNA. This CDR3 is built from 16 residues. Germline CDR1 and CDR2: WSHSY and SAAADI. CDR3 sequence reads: CASSSGTGLMNTEAFF.

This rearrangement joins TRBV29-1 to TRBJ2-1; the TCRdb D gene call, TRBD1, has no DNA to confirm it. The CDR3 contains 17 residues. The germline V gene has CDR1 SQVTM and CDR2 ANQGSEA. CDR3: CSVEDFVRDRGLNEQFF.

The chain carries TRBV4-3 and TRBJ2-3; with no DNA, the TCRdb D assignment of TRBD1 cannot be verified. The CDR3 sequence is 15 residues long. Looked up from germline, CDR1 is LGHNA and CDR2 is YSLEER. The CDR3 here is CASSQDGGYTDTQYF.

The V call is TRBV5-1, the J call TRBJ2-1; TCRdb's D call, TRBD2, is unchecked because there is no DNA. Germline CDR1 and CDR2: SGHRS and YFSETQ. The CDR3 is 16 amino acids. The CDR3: CASSLSYDLAGNEQFF.

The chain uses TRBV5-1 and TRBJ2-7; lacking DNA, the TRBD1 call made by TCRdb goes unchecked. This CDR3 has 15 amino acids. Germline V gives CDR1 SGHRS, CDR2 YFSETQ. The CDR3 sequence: CASSSGQGALYEQYF.

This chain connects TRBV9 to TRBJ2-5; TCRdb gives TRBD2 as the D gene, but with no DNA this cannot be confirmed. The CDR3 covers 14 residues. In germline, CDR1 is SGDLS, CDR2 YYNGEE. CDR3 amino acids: CASSVEGGTETQYF.

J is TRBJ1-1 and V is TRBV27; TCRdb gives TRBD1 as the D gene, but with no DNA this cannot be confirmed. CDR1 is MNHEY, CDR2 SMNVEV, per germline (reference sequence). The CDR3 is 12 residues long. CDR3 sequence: CASSPQTGLAFF.

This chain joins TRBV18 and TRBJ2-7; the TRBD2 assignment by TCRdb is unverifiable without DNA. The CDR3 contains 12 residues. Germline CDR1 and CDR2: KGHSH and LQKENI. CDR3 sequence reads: CASSPRAQEQYF.

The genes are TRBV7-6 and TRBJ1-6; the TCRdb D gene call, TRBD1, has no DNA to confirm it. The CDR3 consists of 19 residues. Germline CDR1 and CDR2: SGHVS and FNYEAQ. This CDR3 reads CASSPGRLDRSSYNSPLHF.

The chain's CDR3 is CASSPGDRGYEKLFF. The rearrangement joins TRBV5-1 to TRBJ1-4; TCRdb proposes TRBD1, but this gene call is untestable without DNA. The CDR3 has 15 amino acids. The V gene's germline CDR1 is SGHRS and CDR2 YFSETQ.